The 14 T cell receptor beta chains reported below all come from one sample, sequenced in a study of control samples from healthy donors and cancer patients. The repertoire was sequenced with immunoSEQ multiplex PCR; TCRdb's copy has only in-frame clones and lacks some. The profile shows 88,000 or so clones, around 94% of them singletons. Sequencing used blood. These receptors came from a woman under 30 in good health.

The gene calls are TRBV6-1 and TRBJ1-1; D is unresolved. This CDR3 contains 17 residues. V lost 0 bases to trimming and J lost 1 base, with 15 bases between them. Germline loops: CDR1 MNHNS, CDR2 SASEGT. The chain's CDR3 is CASSEALFGRANTEAFF. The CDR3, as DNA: TGTGCCAGCAGTGAAGCGCTTTTTGGTCGGGCGAACACTGAAGCTTTCTTT.

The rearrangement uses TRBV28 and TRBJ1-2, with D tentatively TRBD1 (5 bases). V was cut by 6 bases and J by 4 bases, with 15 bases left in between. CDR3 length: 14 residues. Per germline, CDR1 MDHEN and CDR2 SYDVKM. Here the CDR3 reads CASRRGQNSYGYTF. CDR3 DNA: TGTGCCAGCAGACGTGGACAAAACTCCTATGGCTACACCTTC.

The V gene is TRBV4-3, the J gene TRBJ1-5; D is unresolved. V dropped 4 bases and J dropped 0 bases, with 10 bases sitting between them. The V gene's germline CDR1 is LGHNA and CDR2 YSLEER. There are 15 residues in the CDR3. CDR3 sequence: CASSPNYYSNQPQHF. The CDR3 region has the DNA TGCGCCAGCAGCCCAAACTACTATAGCAATCAGCCCCAGCATTTT.

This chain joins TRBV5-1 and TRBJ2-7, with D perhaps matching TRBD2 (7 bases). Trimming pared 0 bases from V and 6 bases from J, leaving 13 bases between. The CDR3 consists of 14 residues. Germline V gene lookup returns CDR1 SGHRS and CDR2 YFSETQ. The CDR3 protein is CASSLEGGQSEQYF. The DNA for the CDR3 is TGCGCCAGCAGCTTGGAGGGGGGGCAAAGCGAGCAGTACTTC. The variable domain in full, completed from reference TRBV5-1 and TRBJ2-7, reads KAGVTQTPRYLIKTRGQQVTLSCSPISGHRSVSWYQQTPGQGLQFLFEYFSETQRNKGNFPGRFSGRQFSNSRSEMNVSTLELGDSALYLCASSLEGGQSEQYFGPGTRLTVT.

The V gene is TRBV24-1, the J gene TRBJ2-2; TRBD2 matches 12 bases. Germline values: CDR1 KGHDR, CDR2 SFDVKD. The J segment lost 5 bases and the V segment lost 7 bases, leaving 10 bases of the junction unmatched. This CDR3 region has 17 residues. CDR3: CATSDPLAGGGTGELFF. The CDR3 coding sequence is TGTGCCACCAGCGACCCCCTAGCGGGAGGGGGGACCGGGGAGCTGTTTTTT.

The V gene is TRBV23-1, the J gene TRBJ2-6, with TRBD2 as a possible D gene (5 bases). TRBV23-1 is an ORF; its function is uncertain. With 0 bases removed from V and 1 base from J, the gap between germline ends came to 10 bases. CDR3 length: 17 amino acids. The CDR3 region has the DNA TGCGCCAGCAGTCAATCAAATCGAGGGTCTGGGGCCAACGTCCTGACTTTC. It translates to CASSQSNRGSGANVLTF.

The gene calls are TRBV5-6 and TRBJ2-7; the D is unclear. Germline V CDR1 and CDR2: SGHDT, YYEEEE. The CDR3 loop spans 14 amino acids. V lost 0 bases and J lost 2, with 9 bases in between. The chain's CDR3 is CASSLEGDPYEQYF. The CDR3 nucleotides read TGTGCCAGCAGCTTGGAAGGAGACCCCTACGAGCAGTACTTC.

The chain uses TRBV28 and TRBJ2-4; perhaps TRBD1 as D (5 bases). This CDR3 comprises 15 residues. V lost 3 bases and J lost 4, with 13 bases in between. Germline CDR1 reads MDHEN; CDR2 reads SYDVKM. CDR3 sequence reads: CASSFQTVGKNIQYF. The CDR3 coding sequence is TGTGCCAGCAGTTTTCAGACAGTTGGGAAAAACATTCAGTACTTC.

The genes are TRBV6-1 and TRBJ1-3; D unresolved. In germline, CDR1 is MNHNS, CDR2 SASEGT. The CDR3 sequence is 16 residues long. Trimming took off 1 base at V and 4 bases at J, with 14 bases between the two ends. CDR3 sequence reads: CASSEDPRGIGNTIYF. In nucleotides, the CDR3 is TGTGCCAGCAGTGAAGATCCTCGGGGTATAGGAAACACCATATATTTT.

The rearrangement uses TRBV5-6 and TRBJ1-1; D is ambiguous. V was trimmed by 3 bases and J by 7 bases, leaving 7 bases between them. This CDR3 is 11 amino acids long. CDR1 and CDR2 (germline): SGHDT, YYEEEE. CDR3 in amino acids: CASSSRIEAFF. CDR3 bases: TGTGCCAGCAGCTCGCGAATTGAAGCTTTCTTT.

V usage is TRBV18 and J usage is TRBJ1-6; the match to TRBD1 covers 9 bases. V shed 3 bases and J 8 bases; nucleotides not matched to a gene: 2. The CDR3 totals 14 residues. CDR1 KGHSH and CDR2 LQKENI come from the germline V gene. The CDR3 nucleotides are TGTGCCAGCTCACCCCGGACAGGGGATTCACCCCTCCACTTT. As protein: CASSPRTGDSPLHF.

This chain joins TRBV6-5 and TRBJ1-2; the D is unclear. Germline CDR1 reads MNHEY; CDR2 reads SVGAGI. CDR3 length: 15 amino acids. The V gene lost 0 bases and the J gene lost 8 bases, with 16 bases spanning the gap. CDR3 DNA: TGTGCCAGCAGTTACTCGGGGTTAAGGGATCGGGGCTACACCTTC. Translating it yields CASSYSGLRDRGYTF.

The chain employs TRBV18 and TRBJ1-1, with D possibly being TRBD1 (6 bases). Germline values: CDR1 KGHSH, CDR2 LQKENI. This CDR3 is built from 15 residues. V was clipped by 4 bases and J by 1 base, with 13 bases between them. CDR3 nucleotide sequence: TGTGCCAGCTCACGGGGGGCTCGGGAGAACACTGAAGCTTTCTTT. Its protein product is CASSRGARENTEAFF.

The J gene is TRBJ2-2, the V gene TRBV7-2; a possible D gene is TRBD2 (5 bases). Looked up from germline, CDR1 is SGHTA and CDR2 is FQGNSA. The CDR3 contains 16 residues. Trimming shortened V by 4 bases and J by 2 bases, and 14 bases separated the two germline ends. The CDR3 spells CASSWVTGRNTGELFF. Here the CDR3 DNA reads TGTGCCAGCAGCTGGGTGACGGGGAGAAACACCGGGGAGCTGTTTTTT.